Sequencing of this T cell receptor (beta chain) was carried out in a study of shared clonotypes between healthy human individuals. Looking at the study overall: Ranging from 18 to 49 in age, donors were a couple of women and three men. Used for every donor were three CD4 naive, three CD4 memory, two CD8 naive and one CD8 memory plate.

J lost 7 bases, V lost 0 bases, and 2 bases had no gene match. Germline V gene data show CDR1 as GTSNPN and CDR2 as SVGIG (reference sequence). The CDR3 runs 12 residues. Study processing details: ImmunoSEQ sequences covered only the junction and lacked quality scores; filtering therefore differed. Measured with immunoSEQ multiplex PCR; TCRdb has only the in-frame clones, and not every one. That table furnishes V, J and clone size, whereas the DNA furnished D and trimming. The table has approximately 2.5 million clones, just over 90% seen once. A few counts support this clone. Sequenced sample: naive CD4+ T cells sorted from blood. The subset denotes: CD45RA+ positively selected. The chain joins TRBV30 to TRBJ1-1; 7 positions agree with TRBD1. This receptor was identified in a man aged 18 to 30 in good health. CDR3 amino acids: CAWSVGDSEAFF. The CDR3 DNA reads as TGTGCCTGGAGTGTAGGGGACAGTGAAGCTTTCTTT.